Sequencing of this TCR beta chain was carried out in a study of PD-L1 blockade in urothelial cancer. Overall study context: At 3 weeks (second dose) and 6 weeks after starting treatment, blood was analyzed. Peripheral blood specimens exhibited a median yield of roughly 140,000 T cells.

This clone appeared a few times. V trimming: 3 bases; J trimming: 6 bases; junction bases outside the gene matches: 7. This CDR3 contains 15 residues. Looked up from germline, CDR1 is SNHLY and CDR2 is FYNNEI. Synthetically made TCR analog templates were put into each PCR as spikes. Produced via immunoSEQ multiplex PCR; TCRdb's table is partial and in-frame only. The data contain 84,000 or so clones, about 85% of them singletons. Time point in this sample: pretreatment peripheral blood. Patients suffered from locally advanced or metastatic urothelial carcinoma. The input for sequencing was PBMCs, taken around atezolizumab (anti-PD-L1) treatment. The gene calls are TRBV2 and TRBJ1-5; 8 bases line up with TRBD1. The TCR originated in a man aged 60-69 years with urothelial cancer. The CDR3 loop is CASSERTGSGQPQHF. The CDR3 coding sequence is TGTGCCAGCAGTGAGAGGACAGGGAGCGGTCAGCCCCAGCATTTT.